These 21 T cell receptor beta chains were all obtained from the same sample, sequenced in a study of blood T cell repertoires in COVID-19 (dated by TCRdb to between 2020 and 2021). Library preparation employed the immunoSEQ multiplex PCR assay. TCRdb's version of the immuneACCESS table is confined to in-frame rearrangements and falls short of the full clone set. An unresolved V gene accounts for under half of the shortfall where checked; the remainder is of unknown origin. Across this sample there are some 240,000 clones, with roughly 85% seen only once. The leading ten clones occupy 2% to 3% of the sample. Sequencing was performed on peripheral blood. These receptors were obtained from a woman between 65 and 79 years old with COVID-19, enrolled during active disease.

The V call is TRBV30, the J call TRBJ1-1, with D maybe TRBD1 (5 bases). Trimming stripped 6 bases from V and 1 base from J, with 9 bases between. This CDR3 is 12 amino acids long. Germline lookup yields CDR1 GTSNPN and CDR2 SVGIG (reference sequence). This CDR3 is CACERGNTEAFF. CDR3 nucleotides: TGTGCCTGTGAAAGGGGGAACACTGAAGCTTTCTTT.

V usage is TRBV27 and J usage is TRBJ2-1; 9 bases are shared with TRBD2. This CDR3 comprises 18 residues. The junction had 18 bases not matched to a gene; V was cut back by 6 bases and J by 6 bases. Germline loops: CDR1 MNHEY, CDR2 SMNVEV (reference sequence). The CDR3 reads CASSRRSGGRGGLNEQFF. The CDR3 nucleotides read TGTGCCAGCAGCCGAAGATCCGGTGGGCGGGGGGGCCTCAATGAGCAGTTCTTC.

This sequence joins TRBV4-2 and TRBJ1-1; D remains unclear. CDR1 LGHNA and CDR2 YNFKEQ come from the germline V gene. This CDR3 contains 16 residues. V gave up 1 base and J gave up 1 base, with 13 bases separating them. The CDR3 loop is CASSQVVAAGNTEAFF. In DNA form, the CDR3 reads TGTGCCAGCAGCCAAGTTGTAGCGGCAGGGAACACTGAAGCTTTCTTT.

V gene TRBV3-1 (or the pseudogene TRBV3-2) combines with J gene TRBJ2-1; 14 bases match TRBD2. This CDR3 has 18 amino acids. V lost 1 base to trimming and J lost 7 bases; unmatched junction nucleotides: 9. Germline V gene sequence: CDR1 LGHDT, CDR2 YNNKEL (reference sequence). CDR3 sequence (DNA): TGTGCCAGCAGCCAAGCCTCGGGACTAGCGGGGGTGCGGAATGAGCAGTTCTTC. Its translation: CASSQASGLAGVRNEQFF.

CDR3 in amino acids: CASSLGGTGQYEQYF. The CDR3 nucleotides read TGTGCCAGCAGCTTAGGGGGGACAGGGCAATACGAGCAGTACTTC. This chain connects TRBV7-2 to TRBJ2-7; the match to TRBD1 covers 9 bases. The CDR3 loop spans 15 amino acids. Germline V gene data show CDR1 as SGHTA and CDR2 as FQGNSA. V shed 1 base, J shed 4 bases, and the junction held 5 bases outside the gene matches.

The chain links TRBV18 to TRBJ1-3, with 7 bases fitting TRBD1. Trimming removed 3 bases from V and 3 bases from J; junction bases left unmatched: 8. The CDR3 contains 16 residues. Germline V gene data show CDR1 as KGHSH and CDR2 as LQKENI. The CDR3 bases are TGTGCCAGCTCACCGCAGGGGGGCTCGAGTGGAAACACCATATATTTT. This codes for CASSPQGGSSGNTIYF.

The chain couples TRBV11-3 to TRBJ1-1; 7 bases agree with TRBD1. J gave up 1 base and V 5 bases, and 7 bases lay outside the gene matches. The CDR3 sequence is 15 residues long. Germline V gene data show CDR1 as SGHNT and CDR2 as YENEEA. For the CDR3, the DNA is TGTGCCAGCAGCCAGAGGACAGGCCAGAACACTGAAGCTTTCTTT. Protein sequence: CASSQRTGQNTEAFF.

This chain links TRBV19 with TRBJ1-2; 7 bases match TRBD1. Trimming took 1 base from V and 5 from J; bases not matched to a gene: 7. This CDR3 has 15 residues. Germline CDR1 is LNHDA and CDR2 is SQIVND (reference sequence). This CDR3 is CASSIASTGRYGYTF. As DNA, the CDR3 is TGTGCCAGTAGTATAGCCTCGACAGGGAGATATGGCTACACCTTC.

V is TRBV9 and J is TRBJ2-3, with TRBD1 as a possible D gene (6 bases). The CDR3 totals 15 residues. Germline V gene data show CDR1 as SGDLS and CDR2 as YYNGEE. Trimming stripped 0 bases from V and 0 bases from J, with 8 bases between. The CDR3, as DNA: TGTGCCAGCAGCGTAGGGACAGCCAGCACAGATACGCAGTATTTT. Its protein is CASSVGTASTDTQYF.

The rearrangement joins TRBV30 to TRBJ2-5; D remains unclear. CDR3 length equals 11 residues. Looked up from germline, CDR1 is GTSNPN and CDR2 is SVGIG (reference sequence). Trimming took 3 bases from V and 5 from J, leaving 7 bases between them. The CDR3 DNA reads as TGTGCCTGGAGGGAGACTGAGACCCAGTACTTC. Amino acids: CAWRETETQYF.

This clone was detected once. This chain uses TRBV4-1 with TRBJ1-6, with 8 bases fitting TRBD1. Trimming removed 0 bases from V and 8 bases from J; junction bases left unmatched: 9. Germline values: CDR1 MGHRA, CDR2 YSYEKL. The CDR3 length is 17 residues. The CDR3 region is CASSQESHGTGYSPLHF. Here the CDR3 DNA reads TGCGCCAGCAGCCAAGAGTCCCACGGGACAGGATATTCACCCCTCCACTTT.

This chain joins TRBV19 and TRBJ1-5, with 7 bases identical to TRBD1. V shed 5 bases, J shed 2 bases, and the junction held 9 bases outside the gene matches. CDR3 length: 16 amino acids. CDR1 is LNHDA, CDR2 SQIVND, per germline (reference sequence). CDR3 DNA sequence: TGTGCCAGTAGTCTAACGACAGGGACTGGCAATCAGCCCCAGCATTTT. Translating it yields CASSLTTGTGNQPQHF.

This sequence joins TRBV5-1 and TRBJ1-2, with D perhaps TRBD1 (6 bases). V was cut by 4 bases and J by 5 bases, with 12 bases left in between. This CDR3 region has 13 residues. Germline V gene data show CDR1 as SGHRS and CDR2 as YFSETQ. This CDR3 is CASSLGQLYGYTF. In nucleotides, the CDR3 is TGCGCCAGCAGCCTCGGACAGCTGTATGGCTACACCTTC.

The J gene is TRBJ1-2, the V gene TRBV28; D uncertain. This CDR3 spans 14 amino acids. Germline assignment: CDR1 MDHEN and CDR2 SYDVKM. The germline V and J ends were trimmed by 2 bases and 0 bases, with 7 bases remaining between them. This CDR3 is CASSLGTTNYGYTF. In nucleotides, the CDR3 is TGTGCCAGCAGTTTAGGCACAACTAACTATGGCTACACCTTC.

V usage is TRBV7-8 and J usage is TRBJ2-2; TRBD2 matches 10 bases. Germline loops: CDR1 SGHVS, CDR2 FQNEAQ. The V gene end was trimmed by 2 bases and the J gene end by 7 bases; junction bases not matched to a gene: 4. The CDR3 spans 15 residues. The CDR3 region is CASSLPAGGVGELFF. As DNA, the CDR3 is TGTGCCAGCAGCTTACCAGCGGGAGGGGTCGGGGAGCTGTTTTTT.

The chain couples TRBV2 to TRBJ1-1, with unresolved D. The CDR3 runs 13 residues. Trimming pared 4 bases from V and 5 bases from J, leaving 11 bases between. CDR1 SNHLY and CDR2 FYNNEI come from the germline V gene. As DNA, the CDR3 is TGTGCCAGCAGTGGTGAGGTTGGGACTGAAGCTTTCTTT. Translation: CASSGEVGTEAFF.

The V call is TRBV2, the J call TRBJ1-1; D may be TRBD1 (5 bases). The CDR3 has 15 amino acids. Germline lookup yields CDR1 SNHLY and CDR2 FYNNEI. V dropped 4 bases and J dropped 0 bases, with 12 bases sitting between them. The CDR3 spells CASSVEGIVNTEAFF. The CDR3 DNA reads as TGTGCCAGCAGTGTGGAGGGGATAGTGAACACTGAAGCTTTCTTT.

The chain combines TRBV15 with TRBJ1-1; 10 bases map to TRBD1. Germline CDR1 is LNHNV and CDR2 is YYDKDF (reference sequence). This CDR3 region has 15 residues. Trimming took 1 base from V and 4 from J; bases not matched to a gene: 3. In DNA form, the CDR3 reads TGTGCCACCAGCAGAGGACAGGGGGCAGGCACTGAAGCTTTCTTT. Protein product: CATSRGQGAGTEAFF.

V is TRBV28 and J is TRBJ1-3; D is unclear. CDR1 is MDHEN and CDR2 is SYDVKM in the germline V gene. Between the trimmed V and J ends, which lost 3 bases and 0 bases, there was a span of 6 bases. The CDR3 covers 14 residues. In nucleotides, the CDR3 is TGTGCCAGCAGTTTCCAGATCTCTGGAAACACCATATATTTT. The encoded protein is CASSFQISGNTIYF.

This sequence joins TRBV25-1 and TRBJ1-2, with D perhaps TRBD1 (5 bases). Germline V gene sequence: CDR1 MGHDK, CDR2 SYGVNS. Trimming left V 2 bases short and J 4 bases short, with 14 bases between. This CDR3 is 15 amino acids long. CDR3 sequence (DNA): TGTGCCAGCAGTGAACGGGCAGGGACTATCTATGGCTACACCTTC. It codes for CASSERAGTIYGYTF.

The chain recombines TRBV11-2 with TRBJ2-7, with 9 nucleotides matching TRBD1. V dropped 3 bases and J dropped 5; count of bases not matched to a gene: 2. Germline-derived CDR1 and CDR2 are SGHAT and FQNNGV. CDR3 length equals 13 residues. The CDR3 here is CASSFGQGNEQYF. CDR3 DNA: TGTGCCAGCAGCTTCGGACAGGGGAACGAGCAGTACTTC.